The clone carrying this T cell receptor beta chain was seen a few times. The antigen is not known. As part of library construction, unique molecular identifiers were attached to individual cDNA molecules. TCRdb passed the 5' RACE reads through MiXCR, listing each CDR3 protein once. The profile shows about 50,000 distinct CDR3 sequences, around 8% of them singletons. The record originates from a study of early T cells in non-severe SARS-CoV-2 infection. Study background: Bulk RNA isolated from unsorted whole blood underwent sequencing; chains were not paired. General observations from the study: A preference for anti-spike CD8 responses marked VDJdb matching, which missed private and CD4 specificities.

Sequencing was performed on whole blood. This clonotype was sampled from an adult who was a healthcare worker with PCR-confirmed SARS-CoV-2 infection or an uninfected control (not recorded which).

The CDR3 spells CASRGIAGAVDTQYF. The CDR3 nucleotides are TGTGCCAGCAGGGGGATAGCGGGAGCGGTAGATACGCAGTATTTT. This chain joins TRBV27 and TRBJ2-3; 9 bases fit TRBD2. The CDR3 has 15 residues. Unmatched junction bases numbered 9, after V lost 6 bases and J lost 5 bases. CDR1 and CDR2 from the germline V gene are MNHEY and SMNVEV (reference sequence).